The T cell receptor (beta chain) described here comes from a study of blood T cell repertoires in COVID-19. Authors' data handling: Nucleated cell number was recorded as an estimate derived from reference gene primer amplification. The assay was immunoSEQ multiplex PCR, and TCRdb's table has in-frame clones only and misses some. Clone size and V and J calls were adopted from that table, with D and trimming inferred from the DNA. Of fewer than 200,000 clones listed, about 80% are singletons. The CDR3 is 15 residues long. The V gene lost 1 base and the J gene lost 0 bases, with 10 bases spanning the gap. Per the germline V gene, CDR1 is SGHTA and CDR2 is FQGNSA.

Sequenced sample: peripheral blood. The TCR sequence derives from a human donor in a cohort sampled during active COVID-19. The chain recombines TRBV7-2 with TRBJ2-7; maybe TRBD2 (5 bases). The CDR3 protein is CASSLVAGASYEQYF. The CDR3, as DNA: TGTGCCAGCAGCTTAGTTGCGGGCGCCTCCTACGAGCAGTACTTC.